What follows are 27 T cell receptor beta chains derived from one specimen sequenced in a study of naive and memory T cell subsets. An equimolar mix of two oligonucleotides served as the beta constant-region primer for TRBC1 and TRBC2. TCRdb fed the UMI-ligation and nested PCR reads into MiXCR, producing one record per CDR3 protein. The table lists about 150,000 distinct CDR3 sequences, around 15% of them singletons. The sample consisted of naive CD4+ T cells from blood. The receptors shown here come from a human donor in good health.

This clonotype has a handful of counts. This chain joins TRBV10-3 and TRBJ1-3; D not certain. Per the germline V gene, CDR1 is ENHRY and CDR2 is SYGVKD. V was clipped by 7 bases and J by 1 base, with 11 bases between them. The length of the CDR3 is 14 residues. CDR3 nucleotide sequence: TGTGCCATCATGTCTACAGTGTCTGGAAACACCATATATTTT. As protein: CAIMSTVSGNTIYF.

This clonotype was seen a few times. This rearrangement joins TRBV6-6 to TRBJ1-5, with D possibly being TRBD1 (5 bases). The CDR3 loop spans 17 amino acids. V lost 6 bases to trimming and J lost 0 bases, with 18 bases between them. CDR1 is MNHNY and CDR2 is SVGAGI in the germline V gene (reference sequence). In DNA, the CDR3 is TGTGCCAGCAGCCCTCGAGGCGGGACGGATAGCAATCAGCCCCAGCATTTT. Translating it yields CASSPRGGTDSNQPQHF.

For this clonotype: As the CDR3 is not closed by the conserved phenylalanine or tryptophan, this likely results from a read error. This sequence joins TRBV15 and TRBJ2-2; weak D call: TRBD2 (6 bases). Per germline, CDR1 LNHNV and CDR2 YYDKDF (reference sequence). With 6 bases removed from V and 2 bases from J, the gap between germline ends came to 13 bases. The CDR3 is 15 amino acids. CDR3 sequence (DNA): TGTGCCACCAGTGGGACTGGACTAAACACCGGGGAGCTGTTTCTT. Its translation is CATSGTGLNTGELFL.

This clonotype was counted only a few times. The CDR3 nucleotides read TGCGCCAGCAGCGGCTGGACAGGAGGGACTAGCGGGACTAACAATGAGCAGTTCTTC. This encodes CASSGWTGGTSGTNNEQFF. The J gene is TRBJ2-1, the V gene TRBV5-1; TRBD2 matches at 13 bases. V gave up 4 bases and J gave up 5 bases; unmatched junction bases: 15. Looked up from germline, CDR1 is SGHRS and CDR2 is YFSETQ. CDR3 length: 19 amino acids.

This clonotype was observed a handful of times. The V and J genes are TRBV5-8 and TRBJ1-6; D gene uncertain. This CDR3 has 12 residues. The germline CDR1 and CDR2 sequences are SGHTS and YDEGEE. Trimming pared 5 bases from V and 10 bases from J, leaving 10 bases between. CDR3: CASSISNSPLHF. The DNA for the CDR3 is TGTGCCAGCAGTATCAGCAACTCACCCCTCCACTTT.

The V and J genes are TRBV29-1 and TRBJ2-7; TRBD1 matches 9 bases. Germline assignment: CDR1 SQVTM and CDR2 ANQGSEA. The CDR3 has 12 amino acids. Germline trimming cut 6 bases from V and 5 bases from J; bases unmatched to any gene: 5. CDR3 sequence: CSVGDRVNEQYF. In DNA, the CDR3 is TGCAGCGTGGGGGACAGGGTCAACGAGCAGTACTTC.

In DNA form, the CDR3 reads TGTGCCAGCAAGACCGGGACCCCCTTCGGGGCCAACGTCCTGACTTTC. Protein sequence: CASKTGTPFGANVLTF. The gene calls are TRBV6-5 and TRBJ2-6; D is possibly TRBD1 or TRBD2 (5 bases each). Trimming took off 7 bases at V and 4 bases at J, with 17 bases between the two ends. This CDR3 has 16 amino acids. CDR1 and CDR2 (germline): MNHEY, SVGAGI.

This clonotype was seen more than once but under ten times. The chain recombines TRBV5-6 with TRBJ2-1, with D possibly being TRBD1 (6 bases). Trimming pared 6 bases from V and 8 bases from J, leaving 27 bases between. Germline V gives CDR1 SGHDT, CDR2 YYEEEE. This CDR3 region has 17 residues. The CDR3 sequence: CASTPQGGTPYLHEQFF. The DNA of the CDR3 is TGTGCCAGCACCCCCCAAGGGGGAACCCCGTACTTACATGAGCAGTTCTTC.

The genes are TRBV5-1 and TRBJ2-6; 12 nucleotides line up with TRBD1. The V gene's germline CDR1 is SGHRS and CDR2 YFSETQ. CDR3 length equals 17 residues. V lost 4 bases and J lost 3; bases outside the gene matches: 5. CDR3 sequence reads: CASSPGDRGRGANVLTF. The CDR3 DNA reads as TGCGCCAGCAGCCCGGGGGACAGGGGGCGTGGGGCCAACGTCCTGACTTTC.

This clonotype showed up just a few times. The chain combines TRBV5-1 with TRBJ1-4; TRBD1 is a possible D gene (6 bases). CDR1 is SGHRS, CDR2 YFSETQ, per germline. The CDR3 length is 14 residues. V was cut by 2 bases and J by 2 bases, with 7 bases left in between. CDR3 in amino acids: CASSFGQTNEKLFF. CDR3 bases: TGCGCCAGCAGCTTCGGACAGACTAATGAAAAACTGTTTTTT.

J is TRBJ2-1 and V is TRBV18; D not certain. CDR3 length equals 14 residues. V lost 3 bases to trimming and J lost 3 bases, with 9 bases between them. The germline V gene has CDR1 KGHSH and CDR2 LQKENI. Written as DNA, the CDR3 is TGTGCCAGCTCACCCGCGGCAGACTACAATGAGCAGTTCTTC. Protein product: CASSPAADYNEQFF.

The chain joins TRBV3-1 to TRBJ1-2; TRBD1 might be the D (5 bases). This CDR3 is 15 amino acids long. Germline V gives CDR1 LGHDT, CDR2 YNNKEL (reference sequence). V lost 3 bases, J lost 7 bases, and 18 bases lay in between. CDR3 sequence reads: CASSQTRGKGGGYTF. CDR3 sequence (DNA): TGTGCCAGCAGCCAGACCCGGGGGAAGGGAGGTGGCTACACCTTC.

This clonotype was observed a few times. V and J are TRBV28 and TRBJ2-7, with 7 bases matching TRBD1. V was clipped by 3 bases and J by 0 bases; unmatched bases: 8. The CDR3 spans 16 residues. Germline CDR1 MDHEN, CDR2 SYDVKM. The CDR3, as DNA: TGTGCCAGCAGTTTCACATACAGGGGCCTCTCCTACGAGCAGTACTTC. It is translated as CASSFTYRGLSYEQYF.

The rearrangement joins TRBV4-1 to TRBJ2-1, with 9 bases fitting TRBD2. The V and J ends lost 7 bases and 7 bases, in that order; junction bases with no gene match: 14. CDR3 length: 16 residues. Germline CDR1 MGHRA, CDR2 YSYEKL. The CDR3 sequence: CASTNSGREGYNEQFF. The CDR3 DNA sequence: TGCGCCAGCACGAACTCGGGGCGGGAGGGTTATAATGAGCAGTTCTTC.

This clonotype was picked up a small number of times. The gene calls are TRBV4-2 and TRBJ1-2; D possibly corresponds to TRBD1 (6 bases). Looked up from germline, CDR1 is LGHNA and CDR2 is YNFKEQ. Trimming stripped 1 base from V and 1 base from J, with 10 bases between. This CDR3 has 15 amino acids. The CDR3: CASSQVDRVNYGYTF. DNA for the CDR3: TGTGCCAGCAGCCAAGTGGACAGAGTTAACTATGGCTACACCTTC.

The sample holds a few counts of this clonotype. The chain carries TRBV20-1 and TRBJ2-7, with D tentatively TRBD2 (5 bases). The V end lost 3 bases, the J end lost 0 bases, and 12 bases lay between the germline ends. The germline V gene encodes CDR1 DFQATT and CDR2 SNEGSKA (reference sequence). This CDR3 spans 14 amino acids. This CDR3 reads CSARGTRNSYEQYF. In DNA, the CDR3 is TGCAGTGCTAGGGGAACTAGAAACTCCTACGAGCAGTACTTC.

The sample holds many counts of this clonotype. The CDR3 is CASKTGYDTGELFF. CDR3 nucleotides: TGCGCCAGCAAAACAGGGTACGACACCGGGGAGCTGTTTTTT. The V gene is TRBV10-1, the J gene TRBJ2-2; possible D gene TRBD1, 6 bases. The CDR3 is made up of 14 amino acids. Germline V CDR1 and CDR2: WNHNN, SYGVQD (reference sequence). Trimming took off 7 bases at V and 3 bases at J, with 12 bases between the two ends.

This clonotype has a handful of counts. As DNA, the CDR3 is TGTGCCAGCAGTGAAGAGCGAACCGGGGAGCTGTTTTTT. This sequence encodes CASSEERTGELFF. The V gene is TRBV2, the J gene TRBJ2-2; D remains unclear. V was shortened by 1 base and J by 5 bases, with 5 bases between the two germline ends. Per germline, CDR1 SNHLY and CDR2 FYNNEI. CDR3 size: 13 residues.

This clonotype turned up a few times. The rearrangement uses TRBV10-3 and TRBJ1-1; a weak D match, TRBD1 (5 bases). CDR3 size: 13 residues. The germline V gene has CDR1 ENHRY and CDR2 SYGVKD. The V and J ends lost 10 bases and 4 bases respectively, with 16 bases between them. The CDR3 DNA reads TGTGCCACCAAAGGTTGGACATCCACTGAAGCTTTCTTT. Its translation: CATKGWTSTEAFF.

This clonotype came up a few times. CDR3 amino acids: CASSRLDRGNTDTQYF. CDR3 DNA sequence: TGTGCCAGCAGCAGATTGGACAGGGGGAACACAGATACGCAGTATTTT. The V call is TRBV11-2, the J call TRBJ2-3; 10 bases fit TRBD1. The CDR3 is 16 residues long. V trimming: 5 bases; J trimming: 2 bases; junction bases outside the gene matches: 7. Germline V gene lookup returns CDR1 SGHAT and CDR2 FQNNGV.

The chain uses TRBV7-2 and TRBJ2-1, with TRBD1 matching over 7 bases. The V segment lost 6 bases and the J segment 0 bases; nucleotides outside the gene matches: 11. Germline V gene sequence: CDR1 SGHTA, CDR2 FQGNSA. The CDR3 consists of 17 residues. The CDR3 region is CASRLGGGRSSYNEQFF. CDR3 DNA: TGTGCCAGCAGACTAGGGGGCGGGCGAAGCTCCTACAATGAGCAGTTCTTC. Supplemented by reference TRBV7-2 and TRBJ2-1, the full variable domain reads GAGVSQSPSNKVTEKGKDVELRCDPISGHTALYWYRQSLGQGLEFLIYFQGNSAPDKSGLPSDRFSAERTGGSVSTLTIQRTQQEDSAVYLCASRLGGGRSSYNEQFFGPGTRLTVL.

This clonotype was seen only a few times. V usage is TRBV18 and J usage is TRBJ1-3; D is unclear. V was shortened by 0 bases and J by 1 base, with 7 bases between the two germline ends. The CDR3 has 15 residues. Germline V gene sequence: CDR1 KGHSH, CDR2 LQKENI. Here the CDR3 DNA reads TGTGCCAGCTCACCACCGGGAGGTTCTGGAAACACCATATATTTT. It encodes CASSPPGGSGNTIYF.

The chain carries TRBV6-1 and TRBJ2-2; D gene uncertain. V was clipped by 4 bases and J by 4 bases, with 13 bases between them. This CDR3 comprises 15 residues. Germline V gene lookup returns CDR1 MNHNS and CDR2 SASEGT. This CDR3 reads CASSGASMVTGELFF. CDR3 bases: TGTGCCAGCAGTGGAGCTAGTATGGTCACCGGGGAGCTGTTTTTT.

This chain connects TRBV14 to TRBJ1-1; D remains ambiguous. V was cut by 9 bases and J by 0 bases, with 11 bases left in between. Germline V gene sequence: CDR1 SGHDN, CDR2 FVKESK. The CDR3 is 13 amino acids. This CDR3 is CASGEGLNTEAFF. DNA of the CDR3: TGTGCCAGTGGGGAAGGTTTGAACACTGAAGCTTTCTTT.

The chain joins TRBV4-2 to TRBJ2-1; 9 bases fit TRBD1. The V gene's germline CDR1 is LGHNA and CDR2 YNFKEQ. The junction had 17 bases not matched to a gene; V was cut back by 6 bases and J by 8 bases. The CDR3 is 17 residues long. The CDR3 nucleotides read TGTGCCAGCAGTCCCAGTTTCGAACAGGGGGCATCCCATGAGCAGTTCTTC. Amino acids: CASSPSFEQGASHEQFF.

This clonotype was seen a handful of times. The chain is built from TRBV9 and TRBJ2-1, with 9 bases lining up with TRBD2. The germline V gene has CDR1 SGDLS and CDR2 YYNGEE. The CDR3 contains 17 residues. V dropped 4 bases and J dropped 4; count of bases not matched to a gene: 12. CDR3 bases: TGTGCCAGCAGCCCCCTTGGGGCGGGAGGGGGGTACAATGAGCAGTTCTTC. It translates to CASSPLGAGGGYNEQFF.

The CDR3 bases are TGTGCCAGCAGCCAAGATGTCCGGGACAAACTGTTTTTT. This encodes CASSQDVRDKLFF. The chain combines TRBV14 with TRBJ2-2, with TRBD1 as a possible D gene (6 bases). In germline, CDR1 is SGHDN, CDR2 FVKESK. The length of the CDR3 is 13 residues. Trimming shortened V by 0 bases and J by 14 bases, and 13 bases separated the two germline ends.